This section outlines one T cell receptor beta chain sequence together with its context. The antigen remains unidentified. The data derive from a study of shared clonotypes between healthy human individuals. Study in general: There were three CD4 naive, three CD4 memory, two CD8 naive and one CD8 memory plates per donor.

The V end lost 7 bases, the J end lost 8 bases, and 17 bases lay between the germline ends. The CDR3 runs to 13 residues. The V gene's germline CDR1 is LNHDA and CDR2 SQIVND (reference sequence). Study-wide results and limits: Limited genetic and exposure-history diversity came from having few donors.

Naive CD8 cells comprised CD45RO-negative, CCR7-positively selected cells, excluding terminally differentiated effector memory CD45RA+ cells. Produced via immunoSEQ multiplex PCR; TCRdb's table is partial and in-frame only. The sample lists 450,000 to 700,000 clones; about 95% were seen once. The clonotype was recovered from a woman aged 30 to 39 in good health. Sequencing was performed on naive CD8+ T cells sorted from blood. This rearrangement joins TRBV19 to TRBJ1-2, with D unclear. The CDR3 loop reads CASNPQSGAGYTF. The CDR3 coding sequence is TGTGCCAGTAATCCTCAATCCGGCGCGGGCTACACCTTC.